In its sample, the clone carrying this TCR beta chain was seen a few times. The data originate from a study of blood T cell repertoires in COVID-19. Study as a whole: Acute and convalescent COVID-19 samples came from the United States, Italy and Spain. The cDNA or gDNA used as material had been derived from T cells, B-cell-depleted T cells, or PBMCs.

In the study's own analysis: Nucleated cell counts were estimated from reference gene primer amplification. Here immunoSEQ multiplex PCR was the method, and the copy in TCRdb shows in-frame clones only, minus some. That table is the source of V, J and clone size, and D and trimming were worked out from the DNA. This sample has around 60,000 clones; 90% occur once, and the top ten carry 10% to 15%. This TCR was sampled from a man aged 55 to 69 with active COVID-19. Sequences were obtained from peripheral blood.

The CDR3 region is CASSKDIYNEQFF. The CDR3 coding sequence is TGTGCCAGCAGCAAGGACATATACAATGAGCAGTTCTTC. The chain recombines TRBV6-6 with TRBJ2-1, with D possibly TRBD1 on 5 matching bases. V lost 6 bases to trimming and J lost 4 bases, with 10 bases between them. This CDR3 has 13 amino acids. The germline CDR1 and CDR2 sequences are MNHNY and SVGAGI (reference sequence).